The present TCR beta chain was sequenced within a study of HIV-infected patients and healthy controls. Study in general: Early therapy brought no consistent CD8 count shift, though the CD4:CD8 ratio rose a little. Study observations and caveats: Diversity differences between study cohorts were not due to their slight age and sex differences. Mean usage of eight alpha and eight beta V genes differed significantly in HIV-infected patients versus controls.

As for this clonotype: Its antigen is unidentified.

Alpha and beta constant-region primers primed reverse transcription of approximately 0.55 ug RNA. Using multiplexing indices, alpha and beta chain libraries were generated apart by chain-specific third strand synthesis. One entry per CDR3 protein results from TCRdb running MiXCR on the 5' RACE reads. The data hold about 15,000 distinct CDR3 sequences, with less than 15% observed a single time. Roughly three months, about 14 weeks, into antiretroviral therapy, follow-up blood was collected. The repertoire came from unfractionated whole blood and reflected all unsorted peripheral T cells. Trimming removed 4 bases from V and 0 bases from J; junction bases left unmatched: 3. There are 15 residues in the CDR3. The germline gives CDR1 SGHVS, CDR2 FQNEAQ.

The clonotype comes from an adult with HIV infection. The donor label of this sample is uncertain. Sequences were derived from blood, sampled during antiretroviral therapy. The chain couples TRBV7-8 to TRBJ1-5, with 7 bases lining up with TRBD1. DNA of the CDR3: TGTGCCAGCAGCTCCGGGACAGATAGCAATCAGCCCCAGCATTTT. It encodes CASSSGTDSNQPQHF.